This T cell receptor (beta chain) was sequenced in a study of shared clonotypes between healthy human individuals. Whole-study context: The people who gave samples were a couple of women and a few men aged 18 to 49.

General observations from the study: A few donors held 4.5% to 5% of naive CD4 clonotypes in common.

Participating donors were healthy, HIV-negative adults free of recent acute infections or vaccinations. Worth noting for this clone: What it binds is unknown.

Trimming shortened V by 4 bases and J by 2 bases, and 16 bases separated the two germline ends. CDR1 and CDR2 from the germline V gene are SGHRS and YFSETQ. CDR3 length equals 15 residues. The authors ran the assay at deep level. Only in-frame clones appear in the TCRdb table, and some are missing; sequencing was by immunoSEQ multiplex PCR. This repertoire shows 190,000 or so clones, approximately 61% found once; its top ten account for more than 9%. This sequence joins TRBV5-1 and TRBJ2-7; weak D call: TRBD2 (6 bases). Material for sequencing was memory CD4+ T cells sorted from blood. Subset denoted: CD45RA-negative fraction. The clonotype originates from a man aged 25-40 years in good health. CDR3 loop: CASSPTSPTPYEQYF. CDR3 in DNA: TGCGCCAGCAGCCCAACTAGCCCAACCCCCTACGAGCAGTACTTC.